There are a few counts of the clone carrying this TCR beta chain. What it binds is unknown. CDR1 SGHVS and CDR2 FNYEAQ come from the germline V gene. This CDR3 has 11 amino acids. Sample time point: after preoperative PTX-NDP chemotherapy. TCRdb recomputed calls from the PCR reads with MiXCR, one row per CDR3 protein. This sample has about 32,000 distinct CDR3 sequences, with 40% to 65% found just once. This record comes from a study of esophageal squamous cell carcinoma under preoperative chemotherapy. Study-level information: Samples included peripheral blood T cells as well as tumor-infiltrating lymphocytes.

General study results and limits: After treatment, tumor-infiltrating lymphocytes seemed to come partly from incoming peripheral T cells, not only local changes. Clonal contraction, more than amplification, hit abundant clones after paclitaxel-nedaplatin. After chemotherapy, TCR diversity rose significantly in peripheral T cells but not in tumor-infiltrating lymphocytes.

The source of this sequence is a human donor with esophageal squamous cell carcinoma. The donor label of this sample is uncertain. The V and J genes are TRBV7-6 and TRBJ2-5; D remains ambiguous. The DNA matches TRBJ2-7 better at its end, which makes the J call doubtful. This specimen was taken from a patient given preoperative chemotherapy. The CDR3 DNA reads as TGTGCCAGCAGCCTGTCCTACGAGCAGTACTTC. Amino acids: CASSLSYEQYF.